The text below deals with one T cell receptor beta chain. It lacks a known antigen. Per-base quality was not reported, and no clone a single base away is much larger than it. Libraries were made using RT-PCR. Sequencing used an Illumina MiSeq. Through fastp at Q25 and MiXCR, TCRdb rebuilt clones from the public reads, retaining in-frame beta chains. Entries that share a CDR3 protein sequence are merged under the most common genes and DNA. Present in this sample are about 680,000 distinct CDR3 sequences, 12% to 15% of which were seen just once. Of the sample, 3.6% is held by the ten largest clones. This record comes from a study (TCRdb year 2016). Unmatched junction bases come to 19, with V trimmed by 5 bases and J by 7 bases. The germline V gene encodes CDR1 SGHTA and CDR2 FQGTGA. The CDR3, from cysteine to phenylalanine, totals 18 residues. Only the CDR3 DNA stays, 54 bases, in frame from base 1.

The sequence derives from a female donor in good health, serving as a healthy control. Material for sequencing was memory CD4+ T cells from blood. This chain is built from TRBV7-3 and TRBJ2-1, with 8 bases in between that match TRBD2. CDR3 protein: CASSAMGPVVAGGNEQFF. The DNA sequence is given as TGTGCCAGCAGCGCCATGGGGCCAGTGGTGGCGGGAGGTAATGAGCAGTTCTTC.